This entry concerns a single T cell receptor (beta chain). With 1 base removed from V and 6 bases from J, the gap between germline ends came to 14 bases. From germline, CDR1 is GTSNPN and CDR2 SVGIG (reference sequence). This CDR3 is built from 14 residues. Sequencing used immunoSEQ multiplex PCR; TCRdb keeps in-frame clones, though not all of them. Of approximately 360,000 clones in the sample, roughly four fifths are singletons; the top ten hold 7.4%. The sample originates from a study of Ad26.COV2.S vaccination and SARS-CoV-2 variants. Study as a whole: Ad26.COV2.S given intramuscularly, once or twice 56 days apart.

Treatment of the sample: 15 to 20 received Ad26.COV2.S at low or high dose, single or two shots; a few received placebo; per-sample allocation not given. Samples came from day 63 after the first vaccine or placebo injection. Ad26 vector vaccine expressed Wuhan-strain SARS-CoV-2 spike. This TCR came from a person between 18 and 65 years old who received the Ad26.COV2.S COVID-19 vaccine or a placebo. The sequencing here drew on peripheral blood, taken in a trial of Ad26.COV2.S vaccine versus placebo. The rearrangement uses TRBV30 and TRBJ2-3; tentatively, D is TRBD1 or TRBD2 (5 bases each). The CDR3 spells CAWSAGTAADTQYF. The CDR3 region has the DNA TGTGCCTGGAGTGCCGGGACCGCTGCGGATACGCAGTATTTT.